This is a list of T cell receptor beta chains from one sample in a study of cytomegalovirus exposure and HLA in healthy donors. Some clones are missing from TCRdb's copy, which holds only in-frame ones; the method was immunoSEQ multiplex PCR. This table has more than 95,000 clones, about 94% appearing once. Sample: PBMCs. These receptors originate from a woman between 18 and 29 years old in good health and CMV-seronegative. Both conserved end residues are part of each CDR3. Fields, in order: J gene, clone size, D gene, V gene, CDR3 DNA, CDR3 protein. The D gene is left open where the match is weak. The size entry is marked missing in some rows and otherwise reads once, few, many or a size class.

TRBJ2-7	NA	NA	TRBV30	TGTGCCTGGAGTTCGGGATCCTACGAGCAGTACTTC	CAWSSGSYEQYF
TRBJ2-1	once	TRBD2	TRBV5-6	TGTGCCAGCAGCCGGGAAGGACTAGCCTCCTACAATGAGCAGTTCTTC	CASSREGLASYNEQFF
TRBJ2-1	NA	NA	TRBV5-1	TGCGCCAGCAGCTTGCGGAGGGGTCAAACCTACAATGAGCAGTTCTTC	CASSLRRGQTYNEQFF
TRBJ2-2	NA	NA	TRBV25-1	TGTGCCAGGAGGGGGTGGAGCGGGGAGCTGTTTTTT	CARRGWSGELFF
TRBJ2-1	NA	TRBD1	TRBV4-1	TGCGCCAGCAGCCAGGGGGGGACAGGGGCCTACAATGAGCAGTTCTTC	CASSQGGTGAYNEQFF
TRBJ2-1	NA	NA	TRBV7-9	TGTGCCAGCAGCTTAATAGGAGGCAAGAAGTACAATGAGCAGTTCTTC	CASSLIGGKKYNEQFF
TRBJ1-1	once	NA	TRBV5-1	TGCGCCAGCAGCCAAACCTGGACAGACATGAACACTGAAGCTTTCTTT	CASSQTWTDMNTEAFF
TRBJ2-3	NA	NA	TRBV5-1	TGCGCCAGCAGCTTAGGGGGACTAAAAGATACGCAGTATTTT	CASSLGGLKDTQYF
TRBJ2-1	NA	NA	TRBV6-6	TGTGCCAGCGGAAAAGGTACAGGATACAATGAGCAGTTCTTC	CASGKGTGYNEQFF
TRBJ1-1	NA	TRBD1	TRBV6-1	TGTGCCAGCAGTGAACTGAGGACAGGGAGCACTGAAGCTTTCTTT	CASSELRTGSTEAFF
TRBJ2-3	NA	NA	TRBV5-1	TGCGCCAGCGCGGTCACAGATACGCAGTATTTT	CASAVTDTQYF
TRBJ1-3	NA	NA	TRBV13	TGTGCCAGCAGCTTTAGGGGCACCATATATTTT	CASSFRGTIYF
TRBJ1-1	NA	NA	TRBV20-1	TGCAGTGCCCCACGACAGATTGAAGCTTTCTTT	CSAPRQIEAFF
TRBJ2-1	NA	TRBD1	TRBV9	TGTGCCAGCAGCGAAATGGGACAGTTCTCCTACAATGAGCAGTTCTTC	CASSEMGQFSYNEQFF
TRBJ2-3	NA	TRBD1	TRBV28	TGTGCCAGCAGTTTCGGGACAGGGGCCACAGATACGCAGTATTTT	CASSFGTGATDTQYF
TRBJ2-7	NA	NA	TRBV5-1	TGCGCCAGCAGCTTCTCCGGGAGAAAGTACGAGCAGTACTTC	CASSFSGRKYEQYF
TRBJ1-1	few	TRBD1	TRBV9	TGTGCCAGCAGCGTAGAGGGGGACAGTGAAGCTTTCTTT	CASSVEGDSEAFF
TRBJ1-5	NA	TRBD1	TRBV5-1	TGCGCCAGCAGCTCGGGACAGCCCAATCAGCCCCAGCATTTT	CASSSGQPNQPQHF
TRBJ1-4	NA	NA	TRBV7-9	TGTGCCAGCAGCTCTAATCTTGGAAAACTGTTTTTT	CASSSNLGKLFF
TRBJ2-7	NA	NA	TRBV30	TGTGCCTGGAACCTGGACAGTGCCGCGGAGCAGTACTTC	CAWNLDSAAEQYF
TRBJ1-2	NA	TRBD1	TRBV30	TGTGCCTGGGGACAGGGGACATATGGCTACACCTTC	CAWGQGTYGYTF
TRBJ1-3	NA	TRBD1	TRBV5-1	TGCGCCAGCAGCTCAACTACAGGGGATGGAAACACCATATATTTT	CASSSTTGDGNTIYF
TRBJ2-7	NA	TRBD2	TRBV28	TGTGCCACTCTAGCGGGATCCTACGAGCAGTACTTC	CATLAGSYEQYF
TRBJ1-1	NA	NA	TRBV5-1	TGCGCCAGCAGCTTTACAGGGCTCGGTGGGATGAACACTGAAGCTTTCTTT	CASSFTGLGGMNTEAFF
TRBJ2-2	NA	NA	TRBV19	TGTGCCAGTAGTATACCGGACACCGGGGAGCTGTTTTTT	CASSIPDTGELFF
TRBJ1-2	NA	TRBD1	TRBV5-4	TGTGCCAGCAGCTTGGCCGCAGGGGGAAGGTATGGCTACACCTTC	CASSLAAGGRYGYTF
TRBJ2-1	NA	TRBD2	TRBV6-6	TGTGCCAGCCGCCCCGGGGGGGAAACCGATGAGCAGTTCTTC	CASRPGGETDEQFF
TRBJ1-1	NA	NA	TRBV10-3	TGTGCCACTAAACAGACAGGAACGGATTCTGAAGCTTTCTTT	CATKQTGTDSEAFF
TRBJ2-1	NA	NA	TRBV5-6	TGTGCCAGCAGCTTAGGGGACAATGAGCAGTTCTTC	CASSLGDNEQFF
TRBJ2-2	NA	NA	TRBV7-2	TGTGCCAGCAGCTCCCCTTACACCGGGGAGCTGTTTTTT	CASSSPYTGELFF
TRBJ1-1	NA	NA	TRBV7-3	TGTGCCAGCAGCTTAAAGGCGGGGACTGAAGCTTTCTTT	CASSLKAGTEAFF